Each of the 13 T cell receptor beta chains below was sequenced from the same sample in a study of tumor-infiltrating lymphocytes in primary liver carcinoma (dated by TCRdb to 2015 to 2018). TCRdb names Illumina HiSeq 2500 as the instrument used. TCRbeta-specific cDNA was reverse-transcribed from approximately 460 ng total RNA using a constant-region primer and ProtoScript II reverse transcriptase. Three nested multiplex PCR rounds, following a slightly modified ARM-PCR procedure, were used to build the TCRbeta libraries. Multiplex TRBV1-TRBV30 forward primers and a Cbeta reverse primer were used in the first two PCR rounds, each of which was run for approximately 9 cycles. TCRdb reran the public reads through fastp at Q25 and MiXCR, keeping productive beta chains. A single entry per CDR3 protein holds the most common genes and DNA from its merged rows. The sample data list approximately 40,000 distinct CDR3 sequences, and 65% to 85% of these were observed just once. The ten largest make up about 19% of the sample.

Total RNA and DNA were co-extracted without cell sorting from 20-30 mg of bulk tissue using the AllPrep DNA/RNA mini kit. The specimen sequenced was liver tumor tissue from sampling region 2. In light of the paper, this sample's cell subset or site label describes: tumor region T2, inferior pole. These TCRs come from a middle-aged man with primary liver carcinoma and hepatitis B virus infection.

As to this clonotype: At one end, the junction sequence differs from germline, possibly due to a read error. The chain uses TRBV4-2 and TRBJ2-3, with D tentatively TRBD1 (5 bases). The germline V gene has CDR1 LGHNA and CDR2 YNFKEQ. The length of the CDR3 is 14 residues. The DNA of the CDR3 is TGTGCCAACAGCCAGGGTCATGGGGCAGATACGCAGTATTTT. It codes for CANSQGHGADTQYF.

As concerns this clonotype: The junction departs from germline at one end; a sequencing error may be responsible. This chain joins TRBV11-2 and TRBJ2-1, with a weak D call TRBD1 (6 bases). Germline CDR1 reads SGHAT; CDR2 reads FQNNGV. This CDR3 comprises 17 residues. Here the CDR3 DNA reads TGCGCCAGTAGCTTAGGTAACAGGGCGAGCTCCTACAATGGGCAGTTCTTC. Its translation is CASSLGNRASSYNGQFF.

The genes are TRBV4-3 and TRBJ2-7; 9 bases are a match to TRBD1. The CDR3 is 17 amino acids. The V gene end was trimmed by 10 bases and the J gene end by 7 bases; junction bases not matched to a gene: 23. From germline, CDR1 is LGHNA and CDR2 YSLEER. The chain's CDR3 is CANNQEAPGTGRYEQYF. The CDR3, as DNA: TGCGCCAACAACCAGGAAGCACCCGGGACAGGGCGGTATGAGCAGTACTTC.

This clonotype is deemed medium-sized. V usage is TRBV12-3 or TRBV12-4 and J usage is TRBJ2-2; tentative D call: TRBD1 (5 bases). This CDR3 contains 16 residues. Trimming pared 2 bases from V and 3 bases from J, leaving 13 bases between. In DNA form, the CDR3 reads TGTGCCAGCAGTTTATTAGTCGCCAGGGACACCGGGGAGCTGTTTTTT. Its translation is CASSLLVARDTGELFF.

About this clonotype itself: A junction end diverges from the germline sequence, so it may reflect a read error. CDR3 bases: TGTGCCATCAGCAGGACTAGCGGCGAGCAGTACTTC. It yields the protein CAISRTSGEQYF. The V gene is TRBV11-2, the J gene TRBJ2-7; 10 positions agree with TRBD2. Germline V gives CDR1 SGHAT, CDR2 FQNNGV. This CDR3 is built from 12 residues.

This clonotype was recorded once. A read error is possible here, since a much larger clone lies one base away. This rearrangement joins TRBV7-3 to TRBJ2-1, with 7 bases that match TRBD1. The CDR3 has 16 residues. Looked up from germline, CDR1 is SGHTA and CDR2 is FQGTGA. Trimming at V came to 1 base and at J to 3 bases, leaving 6 bases not matched to a gene. The CDR3 DNA follows: TGTGCCAGCAGCTTAAACGGCAGGGGGAACTACAATGAGCAGTTCTTC. It encodes CASSLNGRGNYNEQFF.

The chain uses TRBV11-3 and TRBJ2-1; no clear D gene. CDR1 is SGHNT and CDR2 is YENEEA in the germline V gene. This CDR3 is built from 15 residues. V was trimmed by 5 bases and J by 5 bases, leaving 16 bases between them. This chain's CDR3 is CASSHTRDTDNEQFF. DNA for the CDR3: TGTGCCAGCAGCCACACCCGAGACACCGACAATGAGCAGTTCTTC.

A remark on this clonotype: The junction differs from germline at one of its ends, possibly a read error. The chain links TRBV10-3 to TRBJ2-3, with 7 positions matching TRBD2. CDR1 ENHRY and CDR2 SYGVKD come from the germline V gene. The CDR3 covers 18 residues. This CDR3 reads CVISESLVGGPRTDTQYF. The CDR3, as DNA: TGTGTCATCAGTGAGTCTCTAGTGGGAGGGCCCCGCACAGATACGCAGTATTTT.

For this clonotype: One end of the junction does not line up with germline, which may come from a read error. This rearrangement joins TRBV11-2 to TRBJ2-7, with D perhaps given as TRBD1 or TRBD2 (5 bases each). CDR1 is SGHAT, CDR2 FQNNGV, per germline. This CDR3 is 15 amino acids long. In DNA form, the CDR3 reads TGTGCCAGTAGCTTACGAAGGAGAGGGGAAAACGAGCAGTACTTC. Translated, it gives CASSLRRRGENEQYF.

To note about this clonotype: At one boundary the junction diverges from the germline segment, which might be a read error. The rearrangement links TRBV6-2 or TRBV6-3 to TRBJ2-1; D perhaps matches TRBD2 (6 bases). Germline lookup yields CDR1 MNHEY and CDR2 SVGEGT. The CDR3 totals 13 residues. The CDR3: CVSSPHTSIEQFF. The CDR3, as DNA: TGTGTCAGCAGTCCCCACACTAGCATTGAGCAGTTCTTC.

With regard to this clonotype: A junction end diverges from the germline sequence, so it may reflect a read error. The chain carries TRBV7-9 and TRBJ1-5; the match to TRBD1 covers 8 bases. The CDR3 spans 14 residues. Per germline, CDR1 SEHNR and CDR2 FQNEAQ (reference sequence). The DNA for the CDR3 is TGTGCCAGCAGTTTAGCAGGGGGCGATCAATCTCAGCATTTT. As protein: CASSLAGGDQSQHF.

For this clonotype: A junction end diverges from the germline sequence, so it may reflect a read error. V is TRBV11-2 and J is TRBJ2-1, with 7 bases that match TRBD2. The CDR3 covers 17 residues. CDR1 and CDR2 (germline): SGHAT, FQNNGV. This chain's CDR3 is CVSSPTITSGKYNEQFF. CDR3 nucleotides: TGTGTCAGCAGCCCTACCATAACCAGCGGGAAATACAATGAACAGTTCTTC. Based on the CDR3 plus reference TRBV11-2 and TRBJ2-1, the full variable domain is EAGVAQSPRYKIIEKRQSVAFWCNPISGHATLYWYQQILGQGPKLLIQFQNNGVVDDSQLPKDRFSAERLKGVDSTLKIQPAKLEDSAVYLCVSSPTITSGKYNEQFFGPGTRLTVL.

As concerns this clonotype: One end of the junction does not line up with germline, which may come from a read error. J is TRBJ2-2 and V is TRBV11-2; TRBD1 might be the D (6 bases). This CDR3 spans 14 amino acids. Germline V gene data show CDR1 as SGHAT and CDR2 as FQNNGV. In DNA, the CDR3 is TGTGTCAGCAGCACAGACTCGGACAGCAGGGAGCTGTTTTTT. Its translation: CVSSTDSDSRELFF.